Following are 27 T cell receptor beta chains from one sample sequenced in a study of beta chain features in type 1 diabetes. Study-level points and caveats: All four CD4+ subsets of Type 1 diabetes patients contained TCRB CDR3s that were moderately but significantly shorter.

These receptors have no known antigen. Expressed TCRB transcripts got sequenced, as all isolated RNA was reverse transcribed. This table comes from immunoSEQ multiplex PCR, and its TCRdb copy is limited to in-frame clones, with some not included. The sample lists over 600,000 clones; approximately 13% were seen once. The sequenced sample consisted of naive CD4+ T cells from blood. These receptors were taken from a young man with type 1 diabetes.

This chain links TRBV11-3 with TRBJ2-5, with 9 bases matching TRBD1. This CDR3 comprises 13 residues. Per the germline V gene, CDR1 is SGHNT and CDR2 is YENEEA. Unmatched junction bases numbered 3, after V lost 5 bases and J lost 5 bases. Here the CDR3 DNA reads TGTGCCAGCAGCCGGGACAGGGCCGAGACCCAGTACTTC. It yields the protein CASSRDRAETQYF.

With respect to this clone: One end of the junction does not line up with germline, which may come from a read error. The chain employs TRBV7-9 and TRBJ2-7; D possibly matches TRBD1 or TRBD2 (5 bases each). Germline CDR1 reads SEHNR; CDR2 reads FQNEAQ (reference sequence). The CDR3 contains 13 residues. In DNA, the CDR3 is TGCGCCAGCAGTCGAGGGGCGGCCTACGAGCAGTACTTC. This sequence encodes CASSRGAAYEQYF. Complete variable domain (other parts from reference TRBV7-9 and TRBJ2-7): DTGVSQNPRHKITKRGQNVTFRCDPISEHNRLYWYRQTLGQGPEFLTYFQNEAQLEKSRLLSDRFSAERPKGSFSTLEIQRTEQGDSAMYLCASSRGAAYEQYFGPGTRLTVT.

This clone was observed a few times. CDR3 protein: CASSLAYTDDGSGNTIYF. In DNA, the CDR3 is TGCGCCAGCAGCTTGGCTTACACAGACGACGGCTCTGGAAACACCATATATTTT. This chain joins TRBV5-1 and TRBJ1-3; D is ambiguous. The CDR3 has 18 amino acids. V lost 0 bases, J lost 0 bases, and 16 bases lay in between. Germline V gives CDR1 SGHRS, CDR2 YFSETQ.

V is TRBV4-3 and J is TRBJ1-1, with unresolved D. The CDR3 contains 14 residues. CDR1 and CDR2 (germline): LGHNA, YSLEER. The germline V and J ends were trimmed by 0 bases and 1 base, with 6 bases remaining between them. The CDR3, as DNA: TGCGCCAGCAGCCAAGAATGGGGGAACACTGAAGCTTTCTTT. Encoded protein: CASSQEWGNTEAFF.

This clone was counted only a few times. The chain couples TRBV4-3 to TRBJ1-4, with D possibly being TRBD1 (5 bases). This CDR3 is 14 amino acids long. Trimming shortened V by 4 bases and J by 10 bases, and 16 bases separated the two germline ends. Germline V lookup: CDR1 LGHNA, CDR2 YSLEER. The CDR3 loop is CASSPRQLEGKLFF. CDR3 nucleotides: TGCGCCAGCAGCCCCCGACAGTTGGAGGGAAAACTGTTTTTT.

This clone showed up just a few times. The V gene is TRBV27, the J gene TRBJ1-4, with 7 positions matching TRBD1. With 4 bases clipped from V and 2 bases from J, the junction kept 4 bases outside the gene matches. Germline lookup yields CDR1 MNHEY and CDR2 SMNVEV (reference sequence). This CDR3 spans 15 amino acids. In DNA, the CDR3 is TGTGCCAGCAGTTCGACGACAGGGACTAATGAAAAACTGTTTTTT. Protein sequence: CASSSTTGTNEKLFF.

This clone came up a few times. This sequence joins TRBV13 and TRBJ2-7, with a possible D match to TRBD2 (6 bases). Germline V gene data show CDR1 as PRHDT and CDR2 as FYEKMQ (reference sequence). This CDR3 has 13 amino acids. With 5 bases removed from V and 7 bases from J, the gap between germline ends came to 15 bases. CDR3 residues: CASSLPGAGEQYF. In DNA, the CDR3 is TGTGCCAGCAGCCTACCGGGAGCAGGGGAGCAGTACTTC.

This clone was counted only a few times. The V and J genes are TRBV2 and TRBJ1-6, with D hard to call. Germline V gene data show CDR1 as SNHLY and CDR2 as FYNNEI. The V end lost 6 bases, the J end lost 10 bases, and 10 bases lay between the germline ends. This CDR3 comprises 12 residues. The CDR3 loop is CASSRIESPLHF. As DNA, the CDR3 is TGTGCCAGCAGCAGGATAGAATCACCCCTCCACTTT.

This clone was seen a few times. The V gene is TRBV14, the J gene TRBJ2-7; 9 bases fit TRBD1. The germline V gene has CDR1 SGHDN and CDR2 FVKESK. This CDR3 is 15 amino acids long. V shed 0 bases and J 1 base; nucleotides not matched to a gene: 1. As DNA, the CDR3 is TGTGCCAGCAGCCAAGACGGACAGGGGTCCTACGAGCAGTACTTC. Translated: CASSQDGQGSYEQYF.

The chain links TRBV5-1 to TRBJ2-3, with 12 bases aligning to TRBD2. The V and J ends lost 4 bases and 1 base, in that order; junction bases with no gene match: 4. The V gene's germline CDR1 is SGHRS and CDR2 YFSETQ. This CDR3 contains 16 residues. This CDR3 is CASSQRLAGGTDTQYF. The DNA for the CDR3 is TGCGCCAGCAGCCAAAGACTAGCGGGGGGCACAGATACGCAGTATTTT.

This clone was found a few times. The V call is TRBV5-1, the J call TRBJ2-1; TRBD2 aligns across 8 bases. J was trimmed by 8 bases and V by 0 bases; bases with no gene match: 13. The germline gives CDR1 SGHRS, CDR2 YFSETQ. This CDR3 is built from 17 residues. For the CDR3, the DNA is TGCGCCAGCAGCTTGGAGGTAGGAGCGGGGGTTTCCTATGAGCAGTTCTTC. Encoded protein: CASSLEVGAGVSYEQFF.

On this clone: Additional DNA sequences in this sample encode the identical CDR3. This chain links TRBV5-6 with TRBJ1-2, with D possibly matching TRBD1 (6 bases). CDR3 size: 13 residues. The germline CDR1 and CDR2 sequences are SGHDT and YYEEEE. V gave up 4 bases and J gave up 4 bases, with 11 bases separating them. CDR3 amino acids: CASSPGQSYGYTF. The CDR3 nucleotides read TGTGCCAGCAGCCCCGGACAGTCCTATGGCTACACCTTC.

This clone was seen only a few times. This chain connects TRBV5-1 to TRBJ2-3; possibly TRBD2 for D (5 bases). This CDR3 comprises 14 residues. Looked up from germline, CDR1 is SGHRS and CDR2 is YFSETQ. V shed 1 base and J shed 3 bases, with 9 bases lying between them. The DNA for the CDR3 is TGCGCCAGCAGCTTGAGGGAGTGGACAGATACGCAGTATTTT. Translated, it gives CASSLREWTDTQYF.

The table lists this clone with a few counts. The chain couples TRBV25-1 to TRBJ2-1, with 9 bases that match TRBD1. This CDR3 has 16 amino acids. CDR1 is MGHDK, CDR2 SYGVNS, per germline. V dropped 0 bases and J dropped 7; count of bases not matched to a gene: 7. CDR3 in amino acids: CASSEYVQGARNEQFF. Here the CDR3 DNA reads TGTGCCAGCAGTGAATATGTACAGGGGGCTAGGAATGAGCAGTTCTTC.

This chain uses TRBV9 with TRBJ2-7; 7 bases align to TRBD1. CDR3 length: 15 residues. Germline V gives CDR1 SGDLS, CDR2 YYNGEE. The J segment lost 0 bases and the V segment lost 4 bases, leaving 7 bases of the junction unmatched. CDR3 nucleotide sequence: TGTGCCAGCAGCTCTAACAGGGGCAGCTCCTACGAGCAGTACTTC. Residues: CASSSNRGSSYEQYF.

The J gene is TRBJ1-5, the V gene TRBV15, with D maybe TRBD1 (6 bases). V lost 1 base to trimming and J lost 0 bases, with 10 bases between them. The CDR3 runs to 16 residues. The germline V gene encodes CDR1 LNHNV and CDR2 YYDKDF (reference sequence). The CDR3 region is CATSRGRGDSNQPQHF. CDR3 coding DNA: TGTGCCACCAGCAGAGGTAGGGGGGATAGCAATCAGCCCCAGCATTTT.

This clone appeared a few times. The same CDR3 is also encoded by other DNA sequences in this sample. The chain combines TRBV28 with TRBJ2-3; tentative D call: TRBD1 (6 bases). The CDR3 length is 14 residues. The germline V and J ends were trimmed by 2 bases and 0 bases, with 6 bases remaining between them. CDR1 is MDHEN and CDR2 is SYDVKM in the germline V gene. The DNA of the CDR3 is TGTGCCAGCAGTTTAAGGGGGAGCACAGATACGCAGTATTTT. It yields the protein CASSLRGSTDTQYF.

This clone was detected only a few times. The chain employs TRBV28 and TRBJ1-2; no firm D call. CDR1 MDHEN and CDR2 SYDVKM come from the germline V gene. Trimming shortened V by 4 bases and J by 4 bases, and 10 bases separated the two germline ends. The CDR3 covers 13 residues. The CDR3 DNA reads as TGTGCCAGCAGTTCGAGGAGGGCCTATGGCTACACCTTC. Translating it yields CASSSRRAYGYTF.

This clone was seen a handful of times. At one of its ends the junction is not consistent with the germline gene, which may arise from a read error. V is TRBV20-1 and J is TRBJ1-2; 7 nucleotides align to TRBD1. Looked up from germline, CDR1 is DFQATT and CDR2 is SNEGSKA (reference sequence). This CDR3 spans 11 amino acids. The CDR3 reads CSATTGVFDRF. The DNA for the CDR3 is TGCAGTGCTACTACAGGGGTTTTCGACAGGTTC.

This chain links TRBV28 with TRBJ2-1; D remains ambiguous. CDR1 and CDR2 from the germline V gene are MDHEN and SYDVKM. Trimming took off 8 bases at V and 7 bases at J, with 12 bases between the two ends. CDR3 length equals 12 residues. CDR3 DNA sequence: TGTGCCAGCGTAACAGAGCCTAATGAGCAGTTCTTC. Translated: CASVTEPNEQFF.

This clone was seen only a few times. CDR3 sequence: CASSLGAALLTGELFF. DNA for the CDR3: TGTGCCAGCAGCTTAGGGGCTGCACTACTGACCGGGGAGCTGTTTTTT. The rearrangement links TRBV7-2 to TRBJ2-2; D is unresolved. V gave up 1 base and J gave up 5 bases, with 14 bases separating them. The CDR3 runs to 16 residues. Looked up from germline, CDR1 is SGHTA and CDR2 is FQGNSA.

The chain combines TRBV29-1 with TRBJ2-1, with D perhaps matching TRBD1 (6 bases). The CDR3 runs to 11 residues. Germline V gives CDR1 SQVTM, CDR2 ANQGSEA. The CDR3 DNA reads TGCAGTGCTGATAGTGGGACATGGCAGTTCTTC. Translated: CSADSGTWQFF.

The chain links TRBV6-4 to TRBJ1-2; tentatively, D is TRBD1 (5 bases). This CDR3 has 16 residues. Germline loops: CDR1 MRHNA, CDR2 SNTAGT. V gave up 11 bases and J gave up 4 bases, with 26 bases separating them. CDR3 amino acids: CAEGIPQVPCSYGYTF. The CDR3 DNA sequence: TGTGCCGAAGGGATCCCACAGGTCCCTTGTAGCTATGGCTACACCTTC.

This clone was counted between two and nine times. The chain has TRBV19 and TRBJ2-7, with D unclear. This CDR3 has 17 amino acids. V was clipped by 3 bases and J by 2 bases, with 20 bases between them. From germline, CDR1 is LNHDA and CDR2 SQIVND (reference sequence). The CDR3 reads CASSMLLVGPIPYEQYF. For the CDR3, the DNA is TGTGCCAGTAGTATGTTATTGGTCGGACCAATACCCTACGAGCAGTACTTC.

The chain couples TRBV5-1 to TRBJ1-5; D not certain. V dropped 0 bases and J dropped 0 bases, with 10 bases sitting between them. This CDR3 has 16 residues. Germline V gene data show CDR1 as SGHRS and CDR2 as YFSETQ. CDR3 protein: CASSLAPGYSNQPQHF. The CDR3 bases are TGCGCCAGCAGCTTGGCCCCCGGATATAGCAATCAGCCCCAGCATTTT.

In this sample, this clone turned up a few times. The chain employs TRBV2 and TRBJ2-5; maybe TRBD1 (6 bases). The CDR3 has 15 residues. Trimming took 0 bases from V and 5 from J, leaving 13 bases between them. Germline CDR1 SNHLY, CDR2 FYNNEI. CDR3 nucleotide sequence: TGTGCCAGCAGTGAAGCTGGGGGCGTCTCGGAGACCCAGTACTTC. This encodes CASSEAGGVSETQYF.

The rearrangement links TRBV6-1 to TRBJ1-5, with 8 bases aligning to TRBD1. The CDR3 runs 14 residues. The germline CDR1 and CDR2 sequences are MNHNS and SASEGT. The ends lost 4 bases at V and 7 bases at J; junction bases unmatched: 6. In DNA form, the CDR3 reads TGTGCCAGCAGTGGGGACAGGTCATGGCAGCCCCAGCATTTT. Its translation is CASSGDRSWQPQHF.